These T cell receptor beta chains were read from a single sample in a study of cytomegalovirus exposure and HLA in healthy donors. Data came from immunoSEQ multiplex PCR; TCRdb stores just in-frame clones and leaves some out. The sample yields around 90,000 clones, roughly 58% seen once. The specimen sequenced was PBMCs. All receptors come from a woman in her twenties or thirties in good health and CMV-seropositive. Each CDR3 is given with its conserved first and last residue. The order of the fields is V gene, J gene, clone size, D gene, CDR3 DNA, CDR3 protein. The D gene is left open where the match is weak. The size of a clone is reported for some rows only, either as once, few or many, or as a class for expanded clones.

TRBV5-1	TRBJ2-1	.	.	TGCGCCAGCAGCTTGGGTTGGTCGGGGAATGAGCAGTTCTTC	CASSLGWSGNEQFF
TRBV19	TRBJ2-6	medium-sized	.	TGTGCCAGTACCCAGGACAGCTCTGGGGCCAACGTCCTGACTTTC	CASTQDSSGANVLTF
TRBV11-1	TRBJ2-7	.	TRBD2	TGTGCCAGCAGCTTACTAGCGGGAGGCTACGAGCAGTACTTC	CASSLLAGGYEQYF
TRBV19	TRBJ1-6	.	.	TGTGCCAGTAGTCCACAGGGTTCACCCCTCCACTTT	CASSPQGSPLHF
TRBV13	TRBJ1-3	.	.	TGTGCCAGCAGCTTAAGGGGTAATGGAAACACCATATATTTT	CASSLRGNGNTIYF
TRBV5-1	TRBJ1-2	.	.	TGCGCCAGCAGCTTGGGAGTGAACTATGGCTACACCTTC	CASSLGVNYGYTF
TRBV6-5	TRBJ1-5	few	.	TGTGCCAGCACCCCAGACAGTAGCAATCAGCCCCAGCATTTT	CASTPDSSNQPQHF
TRBV21-1	TRBJ2-5	.	.	TGTGCCAGCAGCAGAGGACAGGCCATTTCCAACCAAGAGACCCAGTACTTC	CASSRGQAISNQETQYF
TRBV19	TRBJ1-4	few	.	TGTGCCAGTAGTAACACCATTACTAATGAAAAACTGTTTTTT	CASSNTITNEKLFF
TRBV28	TRBJ2-5	.	.	TGTGCCAGCAGTTCAACACCGGGGCAGTACTTC	CASSSTPGQYF
TRBV27	TRBJ1-5	.	.	TGTGCCAGCAGTCAGGGAACGGGTCGCAATCAGCCCCAGCATTTT	CASSQGTGRNQPQHF
TRBV5-1	TRBJ1-6	few	.	TGCGCCAGCAGCTTGGGGGACAAATTAATCTCACCCCTCCACTTT	CASSLGDKLISPLHF
TRBV6-5	TRBJ2-6	.	.	TGTGCCAGCAGTGGACTTTTGTCTGGGGCCAACGTCCTGACTTTC	CASSGLLSGANVLTF
TRBV7-2	TRBJ1-2	.	.	TGTGCCAGCAGCGCACCAGGGGATCTCTATGGCTACACCTTC	CASSAPGDLYGYTF
TRBV27	TRBJ1-2	.	TRBD1	TGTGCCAGCAGTCCGGGACAGGGGGTGTTGATTGGCTACACCTTC	CASSPGQGVLIGYTF
TRBV6-5	TRBJ1-6	.	.	TGTGCCAGCAGTTACAGGGGGAATTCACCCCTCCACTTT	CASSYRGNSPLHF
TRBV7-8	TRBJ2-1	.	TRBD2	TGTGCCAGCAGCTTAGGGACTAGCGGGGGGGCCGCGCAGTTCTTC	CASSLGTSGGAAQFF
TRBV6-6	TRBJ2-7	.	TRBD2	TGTGCCAGCAGTACGAGCGGGGGATCTTACGAGCAGTACTTC	CASSTSGGSYEQYF
TRBV11-2	TRBJ2-5	.	TRBD2	TGTGCCAGCAGCTTAGGGATAGCGGGGGGGCAAGAGACCCAGTACTTC	CASSLGIAGGQETQYF
TRBV19	TRBJ2-1	.	.	TGTGCCAGTAGGGCGGGAGGCAGGGGGTTTATGAGGTCCTACAATGAGCAGTTCTTC	CASRAGGRGFMRSYNEQFF
TRBV5-8	TRBJ1-5	few	.	TGTGCCAGCAGCTTAGGCCAGGCGTTAAATCAGCCCCAGCATTTT	CASSLGQALNQPQHF
TRBV15	TRBJ2-7	.	.	TGTGCCACCAGCTACTCCCCGGGTAGTGGGTACGAGCAGTACTTC	CATSYSPGSGYEQYF
TRBV9	TRBJ2-1	.	.	TGTGCCAGCAGCGTGCGACAGGCGCATGAGCAGTTCTTC	CASSVRQAHEQFF
TRBV11-1	TRBJ2-5	few	.	TGTGCCAGCAGCATCGGGTGGGAGACCCAGTACTTC	CASSIGWETQYF
TRBV7-2	TRBJ2-4	.	TRBD1	TGTGCCAGCAGCTGGGACAGGACGACGGACATTCAGTACTTC	CASSWDRTTDIQYF
TRBV5-5	TRBJ2-2	few	TRBD1	TGTGCCAGCACAAGAGGGGGACAGGGGGCTACCGGGGAGCTGTTTTTT	CASTRGGQGATGELFF
TRBV5-1	TRBJ1-1	few	.	TGCGCCAGCAGCTTGAGAGAGAACACTGAAGCTTTCTTT	CASSLRENTEAFF
TRBV7-9	TRBJ1-4	.	.	TGTTCCAGCAGCTCGGGACTTTTGAATAATGAAAAACTGTTTTTT	CSSSSGLLNNEKLFF
TRBV7-9	TRBJ1-4	.	.	TGTGCCAGCAGCTTAGCGCGGGGTAGGGATGAAAAAGTGTTTTTT	CASSLARGRDEKVFF
TRBV27	TRBJ2-7	.	TRBD1	TGTGCCAGCAGCCGCGCAGGGGGCTCTTACGAGCAGTACTTC	CASSRAGGSYEQYF
TRBV18	TRBJ1-1	.	TRBD1	TGTGCCAGCTCCCATTCTGACAGGGGTGGAACTGAAGCTTTCTTT	CASSHSDRGGTEAFF
TRBV14	TRBJ1-3	few	.	TGTGCCAGCAGCTACACCGGGACTCTGAACTCTGGAAACACCATATATTTT	CASSYTGTLNSGNTIYF
TRBV6-5	TRBJ2-7	.	.	TGTGCCAGCAGCCCAGGGGGGTGGGGCTTGTACGAGCAGTACTTC	CASSPGGWGLYEQYF
TRBV11-3	TRBJ1-3	.	.	TGTGCCAGCAGCCGTGTCGGGACAATCGGAAACACCATATATTTT	CASSRVGTIGNTIYF
TRBV2	TRBJ1-6	few	TRBD1	TGTGCCAGCAGGGCTGCCGGGACAGGGAATTCACCCCTCCACTTT	CASRAAGTGNSPLHF
TRBV28	TRBJ2-7	.	.	TGTGCCAGCAGCCCACAGCAACCCCCCTACGAGCAGTACTTC	CASSPQQPPYEQYF
TRBV28	TRBJ1-3	.	.	TGTGCCAGCAGTCCACGCGGCCTAGGTTCTGGAAACACCATATATTTT	CASSPRGLGSGNTIYF
TRBV14	TRBJ1-2	.	TRBD1	TGTGCCAGCAGCCAACCAGGGGGCCTTATCTATGGCTACCCCTTC	CASSQPGGLIYGYPF
TRBV5-1	TRBJ1-3	.	.	TGCGCCAGCAGCTTGGATAGAAACACCATATATTTT	CASSLDRNTIYF
TRBV2	TRBJ2-3	.	TRBD1	TGTGCCAGCAGCGACGACAGGGCCACAGATACGCAGTATTTT	CASSDDRATDTQYF
TRBV5-1	TRBJ1-2	.	TRBD1	TGCGCCAGCAGCTTCCGGACAGGGGATGGCTACACCTTC	CASSFRTGDGYTF
TRBV4-3	TRBJ2-7	.	.	TGCGCCAGCAGCCAAGATAGCAGGGATGCATACGAGCAGTACTTC	CASSQDSRDAYEQYF
TRBV7-6	TRBJ2-7	.	.	TGTGCCAGCAGCTTAACTTCTGCCTACGAGCAGTACTTC	CASSLTSAYEQYF
TRBV5-4	TRBJ2-1	.	TRBD2	TGTGCCAGCAACCGCGGGGGGCCTATCAATGAGCAGTTCTTC	CASNRGGPINEQFF
TRBV5-1	TRBJ1-3	.	TRBD1	TGCGCCAGCAGCCAGACCGGACAGGGCTGGGGGAACACCATATATTTT	CASSQTGQGWGNTIYF
TRBV5-1	TRBJ1-2	.	.	TGCGCCAGCAGCTTGGTGCGTGATCGCTACACCTTC	CASSLVRDRYTF
TRBV7-6	TRBJ2-1	.	TRBD1	TGTGCCAGCAGCTCAGGACAGGGAGCGTACAATGAGCAGTTCTTC	CASSSGQGAYNEQFF
TRBV7-3	TRBJ2-5	few	TRBD2	TGTGCCAGCAGCTTAACGTCTAGCGGTCAAGAGACCCAGTACTTC	CASSLTSSGQETQYF
TRBV6-5	TRBJ1-2	.	.	TGTGCCAGCAGATTTGGACAGATTAACTATGGCTACACCTTC	CASRFGQINYGYTF
TRBV2	TRBJ2-3	.	TRBD1	TGTGCCAGCAGTAGACAGGGGGCGATTCGGGATACGCAGTATTTT	CASSRQGAIRDTQYF
TRBV6-1	TRBJ2-5	few	.	TGTGCCAGTAGCATCGGAGCACAAGAGACCCAGTACTTC	CASSIGAQETQYF
TRBV12-5	TRBJ1-2	.	.	TGTGCTAGTGGTTTGGAGGTTAGCACCGGCTACACCTTC	CASGLEVSTGYTF
TRBV29-1	TRBJ2-7	.	.	TGCAGCACGTCAAAACCGGGGATCTACGAGCAGTACTTC	CSTSKPGIYEQYF
TRBV5-1	TRBJ2-6	.	.	TGCGCCAGCAGCCCTTTAGCCTCTGGGGCCAACGTCCTGACTTTC	CASSPLASGANVLTF
TRBV15	TRBJ2-5	.	TRBD1	TGTGCCACCAGCAGAGATAATGACAGGGACCCCCAAGAGACCCAGTACTTC	CATSRDNDRDPQETQYF
TRBV7-6	TRBJ1-2	.	.	TGTGCCAGCAGCTCCTACCCAGGGGATGGCGAGGGCTACACCTTC	CASSSYPGDGEGYTF